Below, 26 T cell receptor beta chains from the same sample are listed, as sequenced in a study of long-term antiretroviral therapy in people with HIV. Researchers ran immunoSEQ v3.0 at survey level. Generated by immunoSEQ multiplex PCR, the TCRdb table keeps only in-frame clones and is missing some. The sample has about 13,000 clones; 75% to 90% are singletons. This specimen was unsorted PBMCs, taken 3.2 years before starting antiretroviral therapy. The receptors derive from a man aged 40-55 years with HIV.

J is TRBJ1-2 and V is TRBV10-3; no clear D gene. The CDR3 is made up of 15 amino acids. V was clipped by 6 bases and J by 4 bases, with 18 bases between them. Looked up from germline, CDR1 is ENHRY and CDR2 is SYGVKD. The CDR3: CAISTPPREFYGYTF. Here the CDR3 DNA reads TGTGCCATCAGCACACCCCCCCGGGAGTTCTATGGCTACACCTTC.

The rearrangement joins TRBV11-2 to TRBJ2-7; D is unclear. Trimming cost V 2 bases and J 1 base, with 6 bases left between them. The CDR3 runs 13 residues. Germline V gene lookup returns CDR1 SGHAT and CDR2 FQNNGV. For the CDR3, the DNA is TGTGCCAGCAGCTTATCCATTTCCTACGAGCAGTACTTC. Residues: CASSLSISYEQYF.

V and J are TRBV7-8 and TRBJ2-5, with D possibly TRBD2 on 6 matching bases. The V gene's germline CDR1 is SGHVS and CDR2 FQNEAQ. V was shortened by 2 bases and J by 2 bases, with 12 bases between the two germline ends. The CDR3 is made up of 15 amino acids. In DNA form, the CDR3 reads TGTGCCAGCAGCTTAAGGCGGGACTCTCAAGAGACCCAGTACTTC. Translation: CASSLRRDSQETQYF.

V and J are TRBV28 and TRBJ2-7; D remains unclear. The CDR3 contains 12 residues. Germline CDR1 MDHEN, CDR2 SYDVKM. V lost 5 bases, J lost 4 bases, and 9 bases lay in between. The CDR3 DNA sequence: TGTGCCAGCAGTCCCGAGCTTTACGAGCAGTACTTC. Translation: CASSPELYEQYF.

The chain uses TRBV15 and TRBJ2-3; D is unresolved. Germline lookup yields CDR1 LNHNV and CDR2 YYDKDF (reference sequence). CDR3 length equals 16 residues. Trimming removed 4 bases from V and 5 bases from J, with 19 bases in between. The CDR3 reads CATSNEPGFMGDTQYF. CDR3 DNA sequence: TGTGCCACCAGCAACGAACCGGGTTTTATGGGAGATACGCAGTATTTT.

This chain links TRBV28 with TRBJ1-1; TRBD1 might be the D (5 bases). CDR1 and CDR2 from the germline V gene are MDHEN and SYDVKM. This CDR3 has 13 residues. Between the trimmed V and J ends, which lost 5 bases and 11 bases, there was a span of 18 bases. CDR3: CASSPTASFDAFF. The DNA of the CDR3 is TGTGCCAGCAGTCCGACAGCCAGTTTTGACGCTTTCTTT.

The rearrangement joins TRBV30 to TRBJ1-1; TRBD1 matches 10 bases. The V segment lost 4 bases and the J segment 7 bases; nucleotides outside the gene matches: 9. This CDR3 is built from 14 residues. The V gene's germline CDR1 is GTSNPN and CDR2 SVGIG (reference sequence). The CDR3 loop reads CAWMRTGGRVEAFF. The CDR3, as DNA: TGTGCCTGGATGAGGACAGGGGGGCGGGTTGAAGCTTTCTTT.

This clone is medium-sized in the sample. The rearrangement links TRBV6-5 to TRBJ1-1, with D unclear. V was cut by 0 bases and J by 3 bases, with 5 bases left in between. The CDR3 runs to 13 residues. Germline V gene data show CDR1 as MNHEY and CDR2 as SVGAGI. The DNA for the CDR3 is TGTGCCAGCAGTTACTCCCTGTACACTGAAGCTTTCTTT. It translates to CASSYSLYTEAFF.

This chain links TRBV5-1 with TRBJ1-3; no reliable D call. This CDR3 has 15 residues. Germline values: CDR1 SGHRS, CDR2 YFSETQ. The V gene lost 1 base and the J gene lost 0 bases, with 8 bases spanning the gap. The CDR3 sequence is CASSLQSSSGNTIYF. The CDR3 DNA is TGCGCCAGCAGCTTGCAGTCGAGCTCTGGAAACACCATATATTTT.

This sequence joins TRBV5-1 and TRBJ1-1; tentatively, D is TRBD1 (5 bases). This CDR3 is built from 19 residues. V was trimmed by 5 bases and J by 0 bases, leaving 26 bases between them. Germline-derived CDR1 and CDR2 are SGHRS and YFSETQ. CDR3 residues: CASRADPLGAGLMNTEAFF. CDR3 sequence (DNA): TGCGCCAGCAGGGCAGACCCACTTGGGGCAGGTCTCATGAACACTGAAGCTTTCTTT.

This chain joins TRBV19 and TRBJ2-1, with D possibly called TRBD1 or TRBD2 (5 bases each). Germline CDR1 is LNHDA and CDR2 is SQIVND (reference sequence). V lost 3 bases, J lost 8 bases, and 14 bases lay in between. The CDR3 is 14 residues long. This chain's CDR3 is CASSIDGARDEQFF. CDR3 sequence (DNA): TGTGCCAGTAGTATTGATGGGGCGCGGGATGAGCAGTTCTTC. Together with reference TRBV19 and TRBJ2-1, the CDR3 gives the full variable domain: DGGITQSPKYLFRKEGQNVTLSCEQNLNHDAMYWYRQDPGQGLRLIYYSQIVNDFQKGDIAEGYSVSREKKESFPLTVTSAQKNPTAFYLCASSIDGARDEQFFGPGTRLTVL.

The rearrangement joins TRBV28 to TRBJ2-7, with a weak D call TRBD1 (5 bases). CDR1 is MDHEN and CDR2 is SYDVKM in the germline V gene. This CDR3 contains 13 residues. The V gene lost 10 bases and the J gene lost 2 bases, with 15 bases spanning the gap. The CDR3 reads CATSGRATYEQYF. As DNA, the CDR3 is TGTGCCACCTCTGGCAGGGCCACCTACGAGCAGTACTTC.

This sequence joins TRBV2 and TRBJ2-7; TRBD1 agrees at 7 bases. The V segment lost 6 bases and the J segment 5 bases; nucleotides outside the gene matches: 4. Per germline, CDR1 SNHLY and CDR2 FYNNEI. The CDR3 has 12 amino acids. DNA for the CDR3: TGTGCCAGCAGGGACGACAGGGACGAGCAGTACTTC. This translates into CASRDDRDEQYF.

This clone was detected a few times. The V gene is TRBV18, the J gene TRBJ1-2, with D possibly matching TRBD1 (6 bases). Germline V gene lookup returns CDR1 KGHSH and CDR2 LQKENI. The CDR3 has 13 residues. Trimming removed 3 bases from V and 3 bases from J, with 8 bases in between. The CDR3 reads CASSPNRDYGYTF. CDR3 sequence (DNA): TGTGCCAGCTCACCGAACAGGGACTATGGCTACACCTTC. The full variable domain, completed using reference TRBV18 and TRBJ1-2, is NAGVMQNPRHLVRRRGQEARLRCSPMKGHSHVYWYRQLPEEGLKFMVYLQKENIIDESGMPKERFSAEFPKEGPSILRIQQVVRGDSAAYFCASSPNRDYGYTFGSGTRLTVV.

V and J are TRBV5-1 and TRBJ2-3; 12 nucleotides agree with TRBD2. Germline assignment: CDR1 SGHRS and CDR2 YFSETQ. Germline trimming cut 0 bases from V and 0 bases from J; bases unmatched to any gene: 5. This CDR3 contains 18 residues. CDR3 nucleotides: TGCGCCAGCAGCTTGGGACTAGCGGGGGCTCTTAGCACAGATACGCAGTATTTT. Translating it yields CASSLGLAGALSTDTQYF.

The chain combines TRBV6-1 with TRBJ2-7; D is uncertain. The germline V gene encodes CDR1 MNHNS and CDR2 SASEGT. V lost 0 bases, J lost 2 bases, and 11 bases lay in between. The CDR3 loop spans 15 amino acids. CDR3 protein: CASSEAFGLTYEQYF. The CDR3 DNA reads as TGTGCCAGCAGTGAAGCCTTTGGGTTAACCTACGAGCAGTACTTC.

The table lists this clone with a count of one. V gene TRBV19 combines with J gene TRBJ1-4; D is perhaps TRBD1 (5 bases). Trimming took 3 bases from V and 0 from J, leaving 8 bases between them. Germline V gene lookup returns CDR1 LNHDA and CDR2 SQIVND (reference sequence). CDR3 length: 15 amino acids. The DNA of the CDR3 is TGTGCCAGTAGTATTGACAGCGCAACTAATGAAAAACTGTTTTTT. Its translation is CASSIDSATNEKLFF.

V gene TRBV5-1 combines with J gene TRBJ1-1; D gene uncertain. The ends were cut back, 4 bases at V and 8 bases at J, with 12 bases in the middle. Germline lookup yields CDR1 SGHRS and CDR2 YFSETQ. This CDR3 spans 12 amino acids. In DNA, the CDR3 is TGCGCCAGCAGCCCCGGGGAGTTGGAAGCTTTCTTT. Its protein product is CASSPGELEAFF.

The chain joins TRBV2 to TRBJ1-2, with 8 bases aligning to TRBD1. CDR3 length equals 12 residues. V shed 8 bases and J 6 bases; nucleotides not matched to a gene: 5. Germline V CDR1 and CDR2: SNHLY, FYNNEI. This CDR3 reads CASEGQEDGYTF. CDR3 bases: TGTGCCAGCGAGGGACAGGAGGATGGCTACACCTTC. Combining the CDR3 with reference TRBV2 and TRBJ1-2 gives the whole variable domain EPEVTQTPSHQVTQMGQEVILRCVPISNHLYFYWYRQILGQKVEFLVSFYNNEISEKSEIFDDQFSVERPDGSNFTLKIRSTKLEDSAMYFCASEGQEDGYTFGSGTRLTVV.

The chain joins TRBV27 to TRBJ1-1; 9 bases are shared with TRBD1. The CDR3 has 19 residues. Per the germline V gene, CDR1 is MNHEY and CDR2 is SMNVEV (reference sequence). J was trimmed by 1 base and V by 4 bases; bases with no gene match: 16. The CDR3 protein is CASSSPSPGQGKWNTEAFF. The DNA of the CDR3 is TGTGCCAGCAGTTCACCCTCCCCGGGACAGGGAAAATGGAACACTGAAGCTTTCTTT.

This chain joins TRBV11-3 and TRBJ2-7, with D perhaps TRBD1 (5 bases). Germline CDR1 and CDR2: SGHNT and YENEEA. This CDR3 contains 13 residues. The V end was cut by 2 bases, the J end by 6 bases, with 11 bases between. In nucleotides, the CDR3 is TGTGCCAGCAGCTTAAGCACAGGCGGCGAGCAGTACTTC. Its translation is CASSLSTGGEQYF.

V and J are TRBV30 and TRBJ2-2, with unresolved D. The CDR3 runs to 15 residues. Deletions cut 0 bases from V and 3 bases from J, with 11 bases between. Germline CDR1 reads GTSNPN; CDR2 reads SVGIG (reference sequence). Here the CDR3 reads CAWSVLTTDTGELFF. The CDR3 DNA reads TGTGCCTGGAGTGTACTTACCACGGACACCGGGGAGCTGTTTTTT.

This clone was seen a single time. The V and J genes are TRBV2 and TRBJ2-3; 9 bases match TRBD2. V shed 7 bases and J 2 bases; nucleotides not matched to a gene: 7. The germline CDR1 and CDR2 sequences are SNHLY and FYNNEI. The CDR3 is made up of 15 amino acids. For the CDR3, the DNA is TGTGCCAGCAAGGACGGCGGGGGGGCCACAGATACGCAGTATTTT. Translation: CASKDGGGATDTQYF.

The chain uses TRBV21-1 and TRBJ1-1; the D call of TRBD1 is as the table states it, not checked on the DNA. TRBV21-1 is deemed a pseudogene. The CDR3 totals 14 residues. The CDR3 DNA sequence: TGTGCCAGCAGCAAAGACAGGGGGAACACTGAAGCTTTCTTT. Its translation is CASSKDRGNTEAFF.

The chain employs TRBV6-1 and TRBJ2-7; TRBD1 matches 7 bases. This CDR3 has 14 residues. From germline, CDR1 is MNHNS and CDR2 SASEGT. The J segment lost 4 bases and the V segment lost 5 bases, leaving 8 bases of the junction unmatched. Here the CDR3 reads CASSPRDSMYEQYF. The CDR3 DNA is TGTGCCAGCAGTCCCCGGGACAGTATGTACGAGCAGTACTTC.

The chain couples TRBV5-4 to TRBJ2-6; possibly TRBD2 for D (6 bases). The V end lost 4 bases, the J end lost 0 bases, and 11 bases lay between the germline ends. The CDR3 consists of 16 residues. Germline loops: CDR1 SGHNT, CDR2 YYREEE (reference sequence). Here the CDR3 reads CASSPAGGSGANVLTF. Written as DNA, the CDR3 is TGTGCCAGCAGCCCCGCCGGGGGCTCTGGGGCCAACGTCCTGACTTTC.